The present T cell receptor beta chain was sequenced within a study of cytomegalovirus exposure and HLA in healthy donors. Findings and caveats of the study: Cytomegalovirus status was reportedly diagnosed by the classifier with high sensitivity and specificity. What a later analysis reportedly showed was that an Asian-associated ancestry cluster had fewer N-insertions than the approximately 700-donor mean. Analysis performed later found roughly 17,000 TCR beta sequences associated with HLA alleles at 0.05 false discovery rate. The likely explanation for a cluster of highly shared sequence variants was sequencing artifact.

PCR was performed using 60 Vbeta and 13 Jbeta primers. Produced via immunoSEQ multiplex PCR; TCRdb's table is partial and in-frame only. This table has 180,000 or so clones, over 75% appearing once. In regard to this clone: The antigen is unknown.

The J segment lost 6 bases and the V segment lost 4 bases, leaving 9 bases of the junction unmatched. The CDR3 extends over 18 amino acids. Germline CDR1 and CDR2: SEHNR and FQNEAQ (reference sequence). The chain recombines TRBV7-9 with TRBJ2-4; the match to TRBD2 covers 16 bases. The sequenced sample consisted of PBMCs. The origin of this receptor is a man aged 50-59 years in good health and CMV-seropositive. CDR3 loop: CASSSGLAGGHRGNIQYF. The CDR3 nucleotides are TGTGCCAGCAGCTCGGGACTAGCGGGGGGGCATCGTGGAAACATTCAGTACTTC.